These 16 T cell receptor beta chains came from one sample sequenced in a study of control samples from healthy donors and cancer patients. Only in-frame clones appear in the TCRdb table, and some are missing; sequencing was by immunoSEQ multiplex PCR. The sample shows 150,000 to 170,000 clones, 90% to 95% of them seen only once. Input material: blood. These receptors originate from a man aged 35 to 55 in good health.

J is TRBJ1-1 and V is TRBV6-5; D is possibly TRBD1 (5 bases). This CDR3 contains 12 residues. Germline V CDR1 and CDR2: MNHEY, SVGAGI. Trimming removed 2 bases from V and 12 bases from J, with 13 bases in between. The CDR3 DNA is TGTGCCAGCAGTTACACCAGGGAGCTGTCTTTCTTT. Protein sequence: CASSYTRELSFF.

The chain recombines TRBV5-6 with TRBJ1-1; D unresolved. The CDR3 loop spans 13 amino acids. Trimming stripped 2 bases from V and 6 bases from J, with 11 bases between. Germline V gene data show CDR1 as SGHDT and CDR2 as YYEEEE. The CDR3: CASSFGGLAEAFF. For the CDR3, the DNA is TGTGCCAGCAGCTTTGGAGGGCTCGCTGAAGCTTTCTTT. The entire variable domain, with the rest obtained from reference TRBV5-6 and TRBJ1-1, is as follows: DAGVTQSPTHLIKTRGQQVTLRCSPKSGHDTVSWYQQALGQGPQFIFQYYEEEERQRGNFPDRFSGHQFPNYSSELNVNALLLGDSALYLCASSFGGLAEAFFGQGTRLTVV.

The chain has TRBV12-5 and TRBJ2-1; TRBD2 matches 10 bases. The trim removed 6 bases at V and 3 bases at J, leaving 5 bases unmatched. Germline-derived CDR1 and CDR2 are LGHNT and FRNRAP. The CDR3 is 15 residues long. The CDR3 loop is CASGLSGGFYNEQFF. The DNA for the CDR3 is TGTGCTAGTGGCCTTAGCGGGGGGTTCTACAATGAGCAGTTCTTC.

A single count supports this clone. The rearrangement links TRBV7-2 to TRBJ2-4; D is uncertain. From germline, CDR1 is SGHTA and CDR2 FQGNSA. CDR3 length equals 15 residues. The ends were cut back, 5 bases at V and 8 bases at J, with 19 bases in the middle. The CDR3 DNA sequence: TGTGCCAGCAGCGTAAGGTTTCTAGAAGGAGACATTCAGTACTTC. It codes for CASSVRFLEGDIQYF.

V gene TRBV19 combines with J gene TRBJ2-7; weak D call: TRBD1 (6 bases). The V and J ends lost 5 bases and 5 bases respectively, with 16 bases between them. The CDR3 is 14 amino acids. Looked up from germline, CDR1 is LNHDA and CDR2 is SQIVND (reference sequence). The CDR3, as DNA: TGTGCCAGTAGTCCCGGGACATCAGCCCACGAGCAGTACTTC. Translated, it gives CASSPGTSAHEQYF.

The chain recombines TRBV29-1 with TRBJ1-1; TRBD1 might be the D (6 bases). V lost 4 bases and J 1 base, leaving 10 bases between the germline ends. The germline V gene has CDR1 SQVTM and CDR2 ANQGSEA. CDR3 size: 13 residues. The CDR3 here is CSVAPGANTEAFF. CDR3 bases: TGCAGCGTTGCGCCGGGGGCGAACACTGAAGCTTTCTTT.

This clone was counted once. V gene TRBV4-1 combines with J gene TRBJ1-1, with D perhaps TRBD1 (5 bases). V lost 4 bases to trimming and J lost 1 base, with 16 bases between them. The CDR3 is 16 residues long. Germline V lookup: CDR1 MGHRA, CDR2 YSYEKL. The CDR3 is CASSREHGARNTEAFF. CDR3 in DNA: TGCGCCAGCAGCCGAGAGCACGGGGCTCGGAACACTGAAGCTTTCTTT.

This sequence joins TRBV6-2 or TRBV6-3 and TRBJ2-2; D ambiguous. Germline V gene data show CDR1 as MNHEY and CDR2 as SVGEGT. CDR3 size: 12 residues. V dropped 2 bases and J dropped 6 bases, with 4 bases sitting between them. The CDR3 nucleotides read TGTGCCAGCAGTTACGGACCCGGGGAGCTGTTTTTT. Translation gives CASSYGPGELFF.

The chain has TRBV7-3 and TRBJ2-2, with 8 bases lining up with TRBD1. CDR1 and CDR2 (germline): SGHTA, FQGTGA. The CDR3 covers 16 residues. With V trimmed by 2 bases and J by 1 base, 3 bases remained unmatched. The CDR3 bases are TGTGCCAGCAGCTTAGTTGGGACAGGGAACACCGGGGAGCTGTTTTTT. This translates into CASSLVGTGNTGELFF.

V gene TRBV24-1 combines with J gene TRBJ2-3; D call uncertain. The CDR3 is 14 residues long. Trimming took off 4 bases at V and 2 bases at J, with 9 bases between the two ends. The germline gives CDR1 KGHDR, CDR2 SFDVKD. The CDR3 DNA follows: TGTGCCACCAGTGACCTCAAATACACAGATACGCAGTATTTT. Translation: CATSDLKYTDTQYF.

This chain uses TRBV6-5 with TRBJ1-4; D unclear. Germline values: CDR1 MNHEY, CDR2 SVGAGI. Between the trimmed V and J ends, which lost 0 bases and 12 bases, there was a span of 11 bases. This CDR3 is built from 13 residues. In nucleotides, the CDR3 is TGTGCCAGCAGTTACTCGATGGGGTTGGAACTGTTTTTT. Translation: CASSYSMGLELFF.

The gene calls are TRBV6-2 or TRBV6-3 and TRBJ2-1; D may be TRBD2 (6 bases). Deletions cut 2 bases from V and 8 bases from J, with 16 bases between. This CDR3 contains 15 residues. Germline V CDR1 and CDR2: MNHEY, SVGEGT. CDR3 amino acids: CASSYGGTGGHEQFF. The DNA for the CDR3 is TGTGCCAGCAGTTACGGAGGGACCGGAGGCCATGAGCAGTTCTTC.

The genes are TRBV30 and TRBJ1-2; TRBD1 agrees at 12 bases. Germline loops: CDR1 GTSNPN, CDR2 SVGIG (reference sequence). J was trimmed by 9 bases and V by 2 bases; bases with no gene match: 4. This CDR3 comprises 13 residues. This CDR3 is CAWSPGTGGSYTF. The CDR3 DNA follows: TGTGCCTGGAGTCCCGGGACAGGGGGCAGCTACACCTTC.

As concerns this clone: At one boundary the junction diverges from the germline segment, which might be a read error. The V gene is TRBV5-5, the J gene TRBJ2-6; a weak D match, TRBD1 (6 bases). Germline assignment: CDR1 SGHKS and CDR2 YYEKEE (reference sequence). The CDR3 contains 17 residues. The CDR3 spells CASSLDSVASGANVLTF. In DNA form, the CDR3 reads TGTGCCAGCAGTTTGGACAGTGTGGCCTCTGGGGCCAACGTCCTGACTTTC.

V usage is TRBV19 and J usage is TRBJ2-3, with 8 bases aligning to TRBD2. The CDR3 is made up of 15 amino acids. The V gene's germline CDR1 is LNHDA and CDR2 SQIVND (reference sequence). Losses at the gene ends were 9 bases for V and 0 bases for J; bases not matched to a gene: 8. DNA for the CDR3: TGTGCCAGCCGCCTAGCGGGCGCTAGCACAGATACGCAGTATTTT. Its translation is CASRLAGASTDTQYF.

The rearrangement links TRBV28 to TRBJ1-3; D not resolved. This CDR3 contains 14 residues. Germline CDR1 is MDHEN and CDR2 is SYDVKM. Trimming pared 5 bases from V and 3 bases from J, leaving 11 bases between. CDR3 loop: CASSGGYSGNTIYF. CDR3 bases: TGTGCCAGCAGTGGAGGATACAGTGGAAACACCATATATTTT.